The rows below give T cell receptor beta chains drawn from one sample of a study of vaccination and CD4 T cells after COVID-19. These receptors are not linked to any known antigen. TCRdb processed the PCR reads anew with MiXCR; each CDR3 protein has one entry. Of over 3,000 distinct CDR3 sequences in the sample, 15% were seen once. Sequences were obtained from CD4+ T cells from blood, cultured in vitro. The receptor set was obtained from a human donor who had recovered from COVID-19. Each CDR3 is given with its conserved first and last residue. A D gene is named only where the DNA matches it firmly. The size field is filled for only some rows; it gives once, few, many or a size class.

d_gene	j_gene	abundance	v_gene	CDR3aa	CDR3nt
TRBD1	TRBJ1-6	medium-sized	TRBV7-8	CASSLGTGGGSPLHF	TGTGCCAGCAGCTTAGGCACAGGGGGAGGTTCACCCCTCCACTTT
TRBD2	TRBJ2-5	NA	TRBV5-4	CASSPTGAAGGTQYF	TGTGCCAGCAGCCCCACCGGGGCCGCGGGGGGGACCCAGTACTTC
NA	TRBJ2-7	NA	TRBV5-6	CASSFETEQYF	TGTGCCAGCAGCTTTGAAACGGAGCAGTACTTC
TRBD1	TRBJ2-7	few	TRBV11-1	CASSSRGQGEDYEQYF	TGTGCCAGCAGCTCGAGGGGACAGGGGGAGGACTACGAGCAGTACTTC
NA	TRBJ2-2	few	TRBV5-4	CASSPGTGTGRTGELFF	TGTGCCAGCAGCCCAGGGACCGGGACGGGGAGGACCGGGGAGCTGTTTTTT
TRBD2	TRBJ2-1	NA	TRBV9	CASSYGGAGYNEQFF	TGTGCCAGCAGCTACGGGGGGGCCGGCTACAATGAGCAGTTCTTC
TRBD1	TRBJ1-1	NA	TRBV30	CAWSVTWKTGGANTEAFF	TGTGCCTGGAGTGTAACGTGGAAGACAGGGGGCGCGAACACTGAAGCTTTCTTT
TRBD2	TRBJ2-3	NA	TRBV9	CASSVTSGGASTDTQYF	TGTGCCAGCAGCGTGACTAGCGGGGGGGCGAGCACAGATACGCAGTATTTT
NA	TRBJ2-2	medium-sized	TRBV19	CASHRGGSGTGELFF	TGTGCCAGTCATAGGGGGGGCTCAGGCACCGGGGAGCTGTTTTTT
TRBD1	TRBJ1-5	medium-sized	TRBV20-1	CSALLGQGNLGNQPQHF	TGCAGTGCGCTACTGGGACAGGGTAATTTGGGGAATCAGCCCCAGCATTTT
TRBD1	TRBJ1-5	medium-sized	TRBV15	CATSRDLNRGLNQPQHF	TGTGCCACCAGCAGAGATTTGAACAGGGGACTTAATCAGCCCCAGCATTTT
NA	TRBJ1-2	medium-sized	TRBV7-9	CASTDTTNYGYTF	TGTGCCAGCACCGATACAACTAACTATGGCTACACCTTC
TRBD1	TRBJ2-7	medium-sized	TRBV11-2	CASSLQTGNYEQYF	TGTGCCAGCAGCCTCCAGACAGGGAACTACGAGCAGTACTTC
TRBD2	TRBJ2-1	NA	TRBV5-1	CASSGLAGGPSDEQFF	TGCGCCAGCAGTGGTCTAGCGGGGGGGCCCAGCGATGAGCAGTTCTTC
NA	TRBJ2-3	medium-sized	TRBV7-9	CASSLVADTQYF	TGTGCCAGCAGCTTAGTGGCAGATACGCAGTATTTT
TRBD1	TRBJ1-1	few	TRBV29-1	CSVEEGAAFF	TGCAGCGTTGAGGAGGGGGCGGCTTTCTTT